This TCR beta chain was observed in a study of blood T cell repertoires in COVID-19. This clone was seen a single time. Clones were read by immunoSEQ multiplex PCR, and TCRdb kept only the in-frame ones, dropping some. The table shows around 310,000 clones, with approximately 90% occurring only once. The CDR3 is 13 residues long. The V gene's germline CDR1 is KGHSH and CDR2 LQKENI. V was cut by 3 bases and J by 5 bases, with 11 bases left in between. The sequenced sample was peripheral blood. The source is a woman under 40 with COVID-19, enrolled during active disease. This chain uses TRBV18 with TRBJ2-7; tentative D call: TRBD2 (6 bases). CDR3 residues: CASSPGGYHEQYF. The CDR3 DNA reads TGTGCCAGCTCACCTGGGGGGTACCACGAGCAGTACTTC.